This entry lists 4 T cell receptor beta chains sequenced from one sample in a study of tumor-infiltrating lymphocytes in primary liver carcinoma. The investigators made TCR beta cDNA from roughly 460 ng total RNA, using a constant-region primer. Amplification in three nested multiplex PCR rounds with slightly modified ARM-PCR gave rise to TCR beta libraries. It was with TRBV1-TRBV30 forward primers and a C-beta reverse primer that the first two PCR rounds were run, at approximately 10 cycles each. TCRdb reanalysed the multiplex PCR reads using MiXCR and keeps one entry per CDR3 protein. The data show 75,000 to 90,000 distinct CDR3 sequences, 72% seen once. Taking about 20-31 mg of unsorted bulk tissue, the authors co-extracted RNA and DNA. The sample taken for sequencing was liver tumor tissue from sampling region 1. As for subset: tumor region T1, superior pole. The receptors here all came from a man aged 40-55 years with primary liver carcinoma and hepatitis B virus infection.

Of note for this clonotype: A much larger clone differs from this one at a single base, so this may be a read error. This chain uses TRBV30 with TRBJ2-7, with TRBD2 matching 9 bases. CDR1 is GTSNPN and CDR2 is SVGIG in the germline V gene (reference sequence). The CDR3 runs to 14 residues. The CDR3 region has the DNA TGTGTCTGGAGTGCTAGCGGGATCTTTCCCGAGCAGTACTTC. This sequence encodes CVWSASGIFPEQYF.

To note about this clonotype: The junction does not match germline at one end; this may be a read error. The genes are TRBV20-1 and TRBJ2-7; TRBD2 agrees at 9 bases. The CDR3 is 14 amino acids. Germline CDR1 is DFQATT and CDR2 is SNEGSKA (reference sequence). The CDR3 sequence: CSAAIPGTSIEQCF. The CDR3 nucleotides read TGCAGTGCTGCAATACCCGGGACTAGCATCGAGCAGTGCTTC.

The rearrangement links TRBV7-8 to TRBJ2-5; no firm D call. V was shortened by 8 bases and J by 5 bases, with 21 bases between the two germline ends. The CDR3 runs 15 residues. Germline CDR1 and CDR2: SGHVS and FQNEAQ. CDR3 protein: CASCPLYSTHETQYF. As DNA, the CDR3 is TGTGCCAGCTGCCCCCTCTACAGTACTCATGAGACCCAGTACTTC. The variable domain in full, with the rest retrieved from reference TRBV7-8 and TRBJ2-5, is GAGVSQSPRYKVAKRGQDVALRCDPISGHVSLFWYQQALGQGPEFLTYFQNEAQLDKSGLPSDRFFAERPEGSVSTLKIQRTQQEDSAVYLCASCPLYSTHETQYFGPGTRLLVL.

Comments on this clonotype: This may be a read error: a much more frequent sequence differs by one nucleotide. The rearrangement links TRBV28 to TRBJ2-1; D gene uncertain. The DNA matches TRBJ2-7 better at its end, which makes the J call doubtful. Germline CDR1 and CDR2: MDHEN and SYDVKM. The CDR3 consists of 15 residues. The CDR3 sequence: CASSFFLAPKPEQYF. As DNA, the CDR3 is TGTGCCAGCAGTTTCTTTTTGGCTCCCAAGCCTGAGCAGTACTTC.